This T cell receptor beta chain was observed in a study of regulatory T cells in long-lasting Graves disease. About the research overall: Persistence in Graves' disease required over 5 years of antithyroid drugs plus positive TSH receptor antibodies. Findings and limits, study-wide: Graves' patients with persistent disease showed TCR diversity lower than patients newly diagnosed. Patients with persistent disease showed a bias toward TRBV28, TRBJ1-2 and TRBJ2-5. Newly diagnosed patients shared about a thousand public clonotypes; persistent patients shared about 2,700.

Time point denoted: persistent/refractory GD, antithyroid drugs over 5 years with positive TRAb. RNA isolated from PBMCs was used to make the TCR library. Per germline, CDR1 SGHAT and CDR2 FQNNGV. Trimming removed 6 bases at V and 4 bases at J, with 19 bases between. The CDR3 totals 15 residues. Construction of TCR beta libraries relied on iRepertoire HTBI primers and on Arm-PCR targeting CDR3 regions. TCRdb reprocessed the multiplex PCR reads with MiXCR, giving one entry per CDR3 protein. The table shows over 250,000 distinct CDR3 sequences, with around 21% occurring only once. This clonotype was observed many times. The antigen is unknown.

The source is a female donor with Graves disease. The V call is TRBV11-2, the J call TRBJ2-7; the D gene is possibly TRBD1 (6 bases). The source was peripheral blood mononuclear cells (PBMCs), collected when the disease was refractory, from a patient treated with antithyroid drugs. Written as DNA, the CDR3 is TGTGCCAGCAGGGCCATCAGGGGAAAGGATTACGAGCAGTACTTC. Translation gives CASRAIRGKDYEQYF.